This TCR beta chain was captured by sequencing in a study of cytomegalovirus exposure and HLA in healthy donors. Study results and caveats: The tendency of first-cohort TCR clusters to co-occur in the 120 validation repertoires was identified by a subsequent analysis.

In the case of this clone: No antigen is known for it.

From the approximately 110-subject validation cohort, which was separate from the roughly 620-subject first cohort, the donors were drawn. Data came from immunoSEQ multiplex PCR; TCRdb stores just in-frame clones and leaves some out. The sample has 55,000 to 70,000 clones; 91% are singletons. CDR1 and CDR2 (germline): MDHEN, SYDVKM. The CDR3 has 18 residues. Germline trimming cut 6 bases from V and 8 bases from J; bases unmatched to any gene: 17. V usage is TRBV28 and J usage is TRBJ2-1; 12 bases fit TRBD2. This receptor was obtained from a woman aged 30 to 39 in good health and CMV-seronegative. The sequencing sample was made of PBMCs. The CDR3 reads CASRKGWTSGITGDEQFF. DNA of the CDR3: TGTGCCAGCAGAAAAGGTTGGACTAGCGGGATAACTGGGGATGAGCAGTTCTTC.